This T cell receptor (beta chain) was obtained from a study of Graves' ophthalmopathy and Graves' hyperthyroidism (dated by TCRdb to the late 2010s). Notes on the research overall: Peripheral blood was collected before any treatment was given, at the time of initial diagnosis. The study used TCR beta repertoire signatures to distinguish Graves' ophthalmopathy from Graves' hyperthyroidism and to predict progression to ophthalmopathy. For independent validation, a separate cohort was made up of roughly 19 hyperthyroidism patients plus 17 patients who later progressed from hyperthyroidism to ophthalmopathy. In a handful of hyperthyroidism patients, the T-cell repertoire of thyroid tissue was compared with the T-cell repertoire of blood. In total, under 150 blood samples were TCR-sequenced: approximately 42 ophthalmopathy, roughly 77 hyperthyroidism and some 17 hyperthyroidism-to-ophthalmopathy patients. A discovery set of about a hundred patients (around 45 ophthalmopathy, just over 55 stable hyperthyroidism) was enrolled to explore V-J signatures distinguishing ophthalmopathy from hyperthyroidism. Following sample collection, hyperthyroidism patients were given methimazole at a starting dose of 30 mg daily, and ophthalmopathy patients were given high-dose intravenous methylprednisolone. Beyond this particular receptor, the publication reports: In validation, the model predicted ophthalmopathy progression with about 64% sensitivity and less than 80% specificity; eleven to twelve predicted patients were CT-confirmed with GO in a median of about 6.1 months. No statistical method was used to predetermine the sample size, and group allocation was not hidden from the investigators. The 13-signature model separated ophthalmopathy from stable hyperthyroidism with 85% to 90% sensitivity and around 81% specificity in cross-validation, and 80%/75% in the test set. Most expanded thyroid clonotypes with frequency above 0.001 were also detected in blood, suggesting blood repertoires may reflect the thyroid immune response.

For repertoire sequencing, the TCR beta CDR3 regions were amplified from RNA transcripts. A first-round RT-PCR used HTBI primers with the Qiagen OneStep RT-PCR kit, followed by a second-round multiplex PCR, size selection and purification. The libraries underwent paired-end sequencing with 100 bp reads on an Illumina HiSeq2000. The authors' analysis ran thus. SOAPnuke was used to process the reads, removing any read that contained adapters or uncalled bases, had a mean Phred below 15, or lacked an exact match to the constant primer or identifier. COPE v1.2.5 was used to merge high-quality paired reads. Clonotypes were defined as unique nucleotide sequences and were aligned to IMGT TRB V, D and J references using MiTCR v1.1. The analysis was limited to V-J combinations with a frequency above 0.0001, which together covered 99.2% of the repertoires. For each V-J combination, a TCR clonal expansion and chaos score was defined as the ratio of F50 clonal expansion to chaos observed in the TCRdist matrix. Welch's t-statistics and random forest were used to reduce the features to 10 to 15 V-J combinations, which were then used as input to a naive Bayes classifier. The Morisita-Horn index was used to measure how similar the thyroid and blood repertoires were. In-frame beta chains were kept once TCRdb had trimmed the public reads at Q25 with fastp and called clones with MiXCR. Duplicate CDR3 protein sequences are folded into a single record with the most common DNA and genes. What appears here as the V and J calls and clone size reflects TCRdb's work, not the paper's. The sample data list 400,000 or so distinct CDR3 sequences, and about 15% of these were observed just once. 2.4% of the sample is held by the ten biggest clonotypes.

V and J are truncated by 5 bases and 10 bases respectively, leaving an intervening sequence of 14 bases. CDR1 MDHEN and CDR2 SYDVKM are derived from the germline V gene. Inclusive of the bounding cysteine and phenylalanine, the CDR3 is 12 residues long. The only DNA kept is the CDR3, 36 bases in frame from the first base. The table lists this clonotype with many counts. The antigen it recognizes is unknown. No base-level quality is on record; no much larger clone is a single base apart. Stable hyperthyroidism was defined as no progression to ophthalmopathy within 18 months of follow-up. Patients with hyperthyroidism were aged 18 to 65 years, had been newly diagnosed, and had a disease duration of less than 2 months. Anyone with other autoimmune diseases, uncontrolled infections, pregnancy or lactation was excluded from the study. Diagnosis was based on clinical symptoms, serum thyroxine, TRAb, thyroid ultrasound and orbital computed tomography. PBMCs were isolated from about 9.2 ml of fresh peripheral blood by Ficoll-Paque density gradient centrifugation. Total RNA was extracted with Trizol reagent and quality-checked on an Agilent 2100 Bioanalyzer.

This sequence was found in an adult woman with stable Graves' hyperthyroidism. In this chain, TRBV28 is recombined with TRBJ1-1; a confident D gene designation cannot be given. Material for sequencing was peripheral blood. The base sequence is TGTGCCAGCAGTATTCTCGGGGTAAGAGCTTTCTTT. Its product reads: CASSILGVRAFF.